This T cell receptor beta chain was observed in a study of T cell responses to AZD1222 COVID-19 vaccine (dated by TCRdb to 2020 to 2022). In terms of the full investigation: A total of 233 trial participants underwent TCR sequencing, of whom about 210 received two doses of AZD1222 and some 25 received two doses of the MenACWY control vaccine. Trial participants were enrolled into age subgroups of 18-55, 56-69 and 70-plus years, which contained about 150, 28 and 57 TCR-sequenced participants, respectively. Findings and caveats that apply to the study as a whole: Epitopes outside the regions mutated in the B.1.351 and B.1.1.7 variants were reportedly recognized by nearly half of the unique spike-specific TCRs. Participants were mostly white British and included more females than males, and it was suggested by the authors that clonal diversity may have been underestimated. The 56-69-year group was small, and its depth increase did not reach significance, likely because of low power. After two AZD1222 doses, both the breadth and the depth of spike-specific TCRs were significantly higher than at day 0 and than in MenACWY recipients. Conclusions about previously exposed vaccinees were limited because only six AZD1222 recipients were SARS-CoV-2 seropositive at baseline. The vaccine-associated CD4 TCRs covered the entire spike protein, and the dominant responses fell in regions 160-218 and 743-854. Because no day 14 peak-response samples were available, repertoires were characterized only after the peak T cell response.

With regard to this clone: No antigen is known for it. No quality values exist for individual bases; no much larger clone is one base distant.

The intended sense of this specimen's time point label: about 28 days (+/-7) after the second vaccine dose. AZD1222 recipients given second doses at about 4 weeks or at about 12 weeks were pooled, since spike-specific TCR depth and breadth were not found to differ between the two schedules. Samples from vaccinated people were obtained from the UK trials COV001 and COV002, which included a single-blind randomized controlled phase 2/3 trial of AZD1222 (ChAdOx1 nCoV-19) in healthy adults. Trial participant PBMC samples were collected at day 0 and day 28 after the second dose for TCRbeta chain sequencing. The CDR3 regions of human TCRbeta chains were analyzed by immunosequencing. The paper's data handling went like this. TCRs in the repertoires were matched against a reference library of SARS-CoV-2-specific TCRs that had been generated with the MIRA antigen-specificity platform. Breadth was defined as the fraction of unique TCRs that were SARS-CoV-2-associated, and depth was defined as the fraction of total T cells that were SARS-CoV-2-associated. Each spike-specific TCR was assigned to its reactive spike region and to a CD4 or CD8 class using the MIRA data. Log10-transformed breadth and depth values were compared by one-way ANOVA with Sidak's multiple comparisons tests. This immuneACCESS table, as held by TCRdb, lists in-frame sequences with V and J called but not all clones. Of the missing ones, under half trace to an unresolved V gene in checked studies; the others have no known cause. The DNA was the basis for D and trimming; V, J and clone size are from that table. The sample table contains about 150,000 clones; only one count was recorded for around 92% of them. The ten largest clones capture 2.5% to 4% of the sample.

Looking up the germline V gene yields CDR1 SGHAT and CDR2 FQNNGV. The CDR3 runs 14 residues from the cysteine to the phenylalanine. Kept here is only the CDR3 DNA, which spans 42 bases and is read in frame from base 1. V is shortened by 7 bases, J by 4 bases, and the region joining them spans 14 bases. The chain employs TRBV11-2 and TRBJ1-3; too little of a D gene remains to name it. This receptor was obtained from an adult who received the AZD1222 COVID-19 vaccine. The material was peripheral blood, obtained 28 days after the second AZD1222 dose. The CDR3 amino acid sequence is: CASNNRASGNTIYF. The sequenced DNA: TGTGCCAGCAATAATAGGGCTTCGGGAAACACCATATATTTT.